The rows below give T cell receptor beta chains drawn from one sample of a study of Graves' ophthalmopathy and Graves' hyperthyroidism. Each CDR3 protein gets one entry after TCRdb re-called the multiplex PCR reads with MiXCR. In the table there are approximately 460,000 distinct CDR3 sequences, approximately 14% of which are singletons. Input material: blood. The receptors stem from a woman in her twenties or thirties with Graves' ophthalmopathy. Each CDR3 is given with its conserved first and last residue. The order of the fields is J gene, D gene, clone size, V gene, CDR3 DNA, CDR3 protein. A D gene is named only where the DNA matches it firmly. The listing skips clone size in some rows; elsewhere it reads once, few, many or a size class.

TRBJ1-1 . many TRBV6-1 TGTGCCAGCAGACAGACAGAACTCACTGAAGCTTTCTTT CASRQTELTEAFF
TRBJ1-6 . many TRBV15 TGTGCCACCAGCAGAGATCCCCAGGGTAATTCACCCCTCCACTTT CATSRDPQGNSPLHF
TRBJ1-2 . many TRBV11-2 TGTGCCAGCAGACCCGGGGCATCTAACTATGGCTACACCTTC CASRPGASNYGYTF
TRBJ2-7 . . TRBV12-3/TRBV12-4 TGTGCCAGCAGTTTTACGCGCTTGCGGGCCCGAAGCTCCTACGAGCAGTACTTC CASSFTRLRARSSYEQYF
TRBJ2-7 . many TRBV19 TGTGCCAGTAGTGGACATCTGCGGGGAGGCTCCTACGAGCAGTACTTC CASSGHLRGGSYEQYF
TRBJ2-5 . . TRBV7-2 TGTGCCAGCAGCGAACTAGCTCCAGAGACCCAGTACTTC CASSELAPETQYF
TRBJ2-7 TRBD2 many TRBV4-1 TGCGCCAGCAGGGTTACTAGCGGGCCAATCTACGAGCAGTACTTC CASRVTSGPIYEQYF
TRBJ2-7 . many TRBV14 TGTGCCAGCAGCCAAGTTCGTCTCGAGCAGTACTTC CASSQVRLEQYF
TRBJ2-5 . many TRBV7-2 TGTGCCAGCAGTCTCGCCGATGGGACCCAGTACTTC CASSLADGTQYF
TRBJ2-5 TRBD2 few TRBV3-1 TGTGCCAGCAGATCTAGCGGGAGGGTCCAAGAGACCCAGTACTTC CASRSSGRVQETQYF
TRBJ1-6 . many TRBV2 TGTGCCAGCAGCGGACAGCATAATTCACCCCTCCACTTT CASSGQHNSPLHF
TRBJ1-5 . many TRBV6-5 TGTGCCAGCGTTTCCGGCGATCAGCCCCAGCATTTT CASVSGDQPQHF
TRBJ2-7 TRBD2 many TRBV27 TGTGCCAGCAGTCCTAGCGGGGGGGCAATCTACGAGCAGTACTTC CASSPSGGAIYEQYF
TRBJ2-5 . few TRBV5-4 TGTGCCAGCAGCTTGGTGGGATTGCAAGAGACCAAGTACTTC CASSLVGLQETKYF
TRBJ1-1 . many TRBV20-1 TGCAGTGCTAGCAGACCCGGACAGAACACTGAAGCTTTCTTT CSASRPGQNTEAFF
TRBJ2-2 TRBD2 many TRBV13 TGTGCCAGCAGCCCCCATTGGGGACTAGCGCGAGCAGCGAACACCGGGGAGCTGTTTTTT CASSPHWGLARAANTGELFF
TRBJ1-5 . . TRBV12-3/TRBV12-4 TGTGCCAGCAGCTTGGCGGTCAGCCCCAATCAGCCCCAGCATTTT CASSLAVSPNQPQHF
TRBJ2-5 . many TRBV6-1 TGTGCCAGCAGGATGACAGCCTCCTGGGAGACCCAGTACTTC CASRMTASWETQYF
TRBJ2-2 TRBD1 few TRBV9 TGTGCCAGCAGCGGTAGACAGGGGAACACCGGGGAGCTGTTTTTT CASSGRQGNTGELFF
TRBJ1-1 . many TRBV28 TGTGCCAGCAATGGATTTCTACGTTTGGCTGAAGCTTTCTTT CASNGFLRLAEAFF
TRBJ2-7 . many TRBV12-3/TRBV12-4 TGTGCCAGCAGTTTAGAGAGGGGGGTCGAGCAGTACTTC CASSLERGVEQYF
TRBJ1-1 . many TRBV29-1 TGCAGCGTTGTCAGGGTTGACACTGAAGCTTTCTTT CSVVRVDTEAFF
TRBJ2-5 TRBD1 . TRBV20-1 TGCAGTACTCAAGCCGGGACAGGGATCTTGTCTGGCCAAGAGACCCAGTACTTC CSTQAGTGILSGQETQYF
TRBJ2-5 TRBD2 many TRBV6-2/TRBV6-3 TGTGCCAGCAGTTACGGGTCGGCGGGGGGGCCCCCGGGGACCCAGTACTTC CASSYGSAGGPPGTQYF
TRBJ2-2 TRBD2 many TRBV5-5 TGTGCCAGCAGCCGGACTAGCGGGAGGAGCGGGGAGCTGTTTTTT CASSRTSGRSGELFF
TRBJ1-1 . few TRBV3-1 TGTGCCAGCAGCCAACACGGACAGCTCCACACTGAAGCTTTCTTT CASSQHGQLHTEAFF
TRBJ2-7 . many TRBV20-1 TGCAGTGCTCGGGGCTTTGGGGGGGGCCTATACGAGCAGTACTTC CSARGFGGGLYEQYF
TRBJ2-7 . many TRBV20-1 TGCAGTGCTCCAAGTTCCGACAGGAATGACCACGAGCAGTACTTC CSAPSSDRNDHEQYF
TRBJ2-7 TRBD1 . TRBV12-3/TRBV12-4 TGTGCCAGCAGTGCTGTAGGGGACAGGGGAGACGAGCAGTACTTC CASSAVGDRGDEQYF
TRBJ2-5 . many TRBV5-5 TGTGCCAGCAGCTTGGATACAGGCCAAGAGACCCAGTACTTC CASSLDTGQETQYF
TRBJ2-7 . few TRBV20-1 TGCAGTGCTAGAGATCTGGTGGGAGGACCCTACGAGCAGTACTTC CSARDLVGGPYEQYF
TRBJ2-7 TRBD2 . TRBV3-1 TGTGCCAGCAGCACCCGGACTAGCGGGGGGTCCTCAGTCTTC CASSTRTSGGSSVF
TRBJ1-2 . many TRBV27 TGTGCCAGCAGTCCCACGGACCGTCCCTATGGCTACACCTTC CASSPTDRPYGYTF
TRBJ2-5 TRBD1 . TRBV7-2 TGTGCCAGCAGGGACAGGGGGTACCAAGAGACCCAGTACTTC CASRDRGYQETQYF
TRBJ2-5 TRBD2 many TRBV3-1 TGTGCCAGTTCACCGGGACTAGCGGTCCAAGAGACCCAGTACTTC CASSPGLAVQETQYF
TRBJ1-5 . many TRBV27 TGTGCCACTGCCCCAGGCTATAGCAATCAGCCCCAGCATTTT CATAPGYSNQPQHF
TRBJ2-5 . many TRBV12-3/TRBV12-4 TGTGCCAGCAGTTTAGGGTTGGGGTTGGGGTTGAAAAAAGAGACCCAGTACTTC CASSLGLGLGLKKETQYF
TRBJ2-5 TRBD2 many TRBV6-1 TGTGCCAGCAGTGAAGCGTGGGGGGGAGAGACCCAGTACTTC CASSEAWGGETQYF
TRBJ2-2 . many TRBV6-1 TGTGCCAGCAGTGAGCCGGGACTGCCGAAAACCGGGGAGCTGTTTTTT CASSEPGLPKTGELFF
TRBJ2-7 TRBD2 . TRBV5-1 TGCGCCAGCAGCCCCTCCGCGGGGGGGGGCGCCTACGAGCAGTACTTC CASSPSAGGGAYEQYF
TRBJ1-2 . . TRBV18 TGTGCCAGCTCACCGCAGGGCCCAGGCTATGGCTACACCTTC CASSPQGPGYGYTF
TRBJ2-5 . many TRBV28 TGTGCCAGCAGTTTACCAGGATTACAAGAGACCCAGTACTTC CASSLPGLQETQYF
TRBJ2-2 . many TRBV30 TGTGCCTGGAGTGTGCAAGGGGCCGGGGAGCTGTTTTTT CAWSVQGAGELFF
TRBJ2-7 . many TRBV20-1 TGCAGTGGGTGGGCAGGAGAGCAGTACTTC CSGWAGEQYF
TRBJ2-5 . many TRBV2 TGTGCCAGCAGTGTACTCCAAGAGACCCAGTACTTC CASSVLQETQYF
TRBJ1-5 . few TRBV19 TGTGCCAGTAGTATTGGGCGGGGGCAGGGGAAAGTTTCTCAGCCCCAGCATTTT CASSIGRGQGKVSQPQHF
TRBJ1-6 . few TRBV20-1 TGCAGTGCTAGAGAAGGGGCGTCCTATAATTCACCCCTCCACTTT CSAREGASYNSPLHF
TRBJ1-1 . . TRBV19 TGTGCCAGTAGTATAGCCGGGACACTATCCTACTACACTGAAGCTTTCTTT CASSIAGTLSYYTEAFF
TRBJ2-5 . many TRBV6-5 TGTGCCAGCAGTTACTGGCGGAGGGCAGGGGAGACCCAGTACTTC CASSYWRRAGETQYF
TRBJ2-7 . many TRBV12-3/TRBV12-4 TGTGCCAGCAGCAGCAGACAGGATTTCTACGAGCAGTACTTC CASSSRQDFYEQYF
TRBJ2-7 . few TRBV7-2 TGTGCCAGCAGCTTAGTGGCCCTGGGGAGCTACGAGCAGTACTTC CASSLVALGSYEQYF
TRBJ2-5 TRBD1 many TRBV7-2 TGTGCCAGCAGCTTTGTGGACAGGGATTTGGAGACCCAGTACTTC CASSFVDRDLETQYF
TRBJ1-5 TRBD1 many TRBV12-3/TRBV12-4 TGTGCCAGCAGCTGGACAGGTACTAACAACCTCAATCAGCCCCAGCATTTT CASSWTGTNNLNQPQHF
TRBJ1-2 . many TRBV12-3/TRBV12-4 TGTGCCAGCAGTTTAGGAGGGAGCGATGGCTACACCTTC CASSLGGSDGYTF